The 24 T cell receptor beta chains below were found in one sample sequenced in a study of T cell clonotyping in hematopoietic cell transplantation. Sequenced by immunoSEQ multiplex PCR; TCRdb stores in-frame clones only, minus some. The sample has about 9,000 clones; roughly 87% are singletons. Described time point: recipient sample about 28 days before transplant, after cytoreduction. Here the sequenced sample was peripheral blood mononuclear cells, taken before stem cell transplant. These receptor sequences come from a woman in her sixties or seventies with acute myeloid leukemia. Some clones in this sample may be carry-over from other donors' samples.

The chain combines TRBV15 with TRBJ2-6; maybe TRBD1 (6 bases). Germline assignment: CDR1 LNHNV and CDR2 YYDKDF (reference sequence). The CDR3 sequence is 15 residues long. V lost 9 bases and J 2 bases, leaving 14 bases between the germline ends. Here the CDR3 DNA reads TGTGCCACTCGCAACAGGGACCCTGGGGCCAACGTCCTGACTTTC. This codes for CATRNRDPGANVLTF.

This chain uses TRBV28 with TRBJ2-7, with TRBD1 matching 9 bases. V dropped 3 bases and J dropped 4; count of bases not matched to a gene: 16. The germline CDR1 and CDR2 sequences are MDHEN and SYDVKM. The CDR3 is made up of 18 amino acids. This CDR3 is CASSFLGEGDRDGYEQYF. CDR3 coding DNA: TGTGCCAGCAGTTTTCTGGGAGAAGGGGACAGGGACGGATACGAGCAGTACTTC.

The rearrangement uses TRBV28 and TRBJ2-5; D gene unclear. The CDR3 runs to 13 residues. V was clipped by 2 bases and J by 1 base, with 5 bases between them. Per the germline V gene, CDR1 is MDHEN and CDR2 is SYDVKM. CDR3 amino acids: CASSLTVQETQYF. The CDR3 DNA follows: TGTGCCAGCAGTTTAACAGTCCAAGAGACCCAGTACTTC.

The chain employs TRBV19 and TRBJ1-2; D might be TRBD1 (5 bases). V was pared by 6 bases and J by 5 bases, with 7 bases between. The CDR3 is made up of 11 amino acids. The germline CDR1 and CDR2 sequences are LNHDA and SQIVND (reference sequence). CDR3 in amino acids: CASSGGYGYTF. The DNA of the CDR3 is TGTGCCAGTAGCGGGGGATATGGCTACACCTTC.

This chain joins TRBV6-5 and TRBJ2-3, with TRBD2 identical over 10 bases. Germline assignment: CDR1 MNHEY and CDR2 SVGAGI. The CDR3 has 15 amino acids. The J segment lost 11 bases and the V segment lost 6 bases, leaving 14 bases of the junction unmatched. This chain's CDR3 is CASRKGLAAGGWQYF. CDR3 DNA sequence: TGTGCCAGCAGAAAAGGACTAGCGGCGGGTGGATGGCAGTATTTT.

This clone was seen only once. This rearrangement joins TRBV2 to TRBJ1-1; D remains unclear. This CDR3 contains 13 residues. With 5 bases removed from V and 0 bases from J, the gap between germline ends came to 7 bases. From germline, CDR1 is SNHLY and CDR2 FYNNEI. The CDR3 is CASSNPMNTEAFF. In nucleotides, the CDR3 is TGTGCCAGCAGTAACCCCATGAACACTGAAGCTTTCTTT.

The chain uses TRBV28 and TRBJ1-5; D is unresolved. The germline CDR1 and CDR2 sequences are MDHEN and SYDVKM. The CDR3 loop spans 13 amino acids. Trimming took off 7 bases at V and 9 bases at J, with 16 bases between the two ends. The CDR3 is CASTDPVAGPQHF. CDR3 in DNA: TGTGCCAGCACCGATCCGGTAGCGGGGCCCCAGCATTTT.

The chain employs TRBV6-5 and TRBJ1-2; 7 bases align to TRBD1. V gave up 6 bases and J gave up 8 bases; unmatched junction bases: 9. The CDR3 consists of 13 residues. Germline CDR1 MNHEY, CDR2 SVGAGI. The chain's CDR3 is CASRSPSGGGYTF. The CDR3 DNA reads as TGTGCCAGCAGATCGCCCTCAGGGGGAGGCTACACCTTC.

As regards this clone: One junction end disagrees with the germline gene, perhaps due to a read error. CDR3 in amino acids: CASSYPGPSAF. CDR3 nucleotide sequence: TGTGCCAGCAGTTACCCGGGACCCTCCGCCTTC. V and J are TRBV28 and TRBJ1-2; tentatively, D is TRBD1 (5 bases). The CDR3 is made up of 11 amino acids. Looked up from germline, CDR1 is MDHEN and CDR2 is SYDVKM.

V is TRBV7-2 and J is TRBJ2-5; D gene uncertain. Trimming shortened V by 3 bases and J by 5 bases, and 4 bases separated the two germline ends. Germline lookup yields CDR1 SGHTA and CDR2 FQGNSA. The CDR3 runs to 11 residues. The CDR3 here is CASSFTETQYF. The CDR3 nucleotides are TGTGCCAGCAGCTTTACGGAGACCCAGTACTTC.

This clone is classed as hyperexpanded. The same CDR3 arises from other DNA sequences in this sample as well. The chain recombines TRBV10-1 with TRBJ2-3; the match to TRBD2 covers 15 bases. This CDR3 has 16 residues. In germline, CDR1 is WNHNN, CDR2 SYGVQD (reference sequence). V lost 2 bases to trimming and J lost 6 bases; unmatched junction nucleotides: 3. CDR3 sequence reads: CASSEGTSGRRDTQYF. The CDR3 nucleotides are TGCGCCAGCAGTGAGGGGACTAGCGGGAGGAGGGATACGCAGTATTTT.

This clone appeared a single time. V is TRBV7-3 and J is TRBJ2-5; D is uncertain. The CDR3 totals 14 residues. Germline V gene sequence: CDR1 SGHTA, CDR2 FQGTGA. Trimming left V 1 base short and J 0 bases short, with 6 bases between. The CDR3 here is CASSLSINQETQYF. As DNA, the CDR3 is TGTGCCAGCAGCTTAAGCATCAACCAAGAGACCCAGTACTTC.

This clone was detected only a few times. This chain links TRBV7-8 with TRBJ2-3, with 8 bases identical to TRBD2. CDR1 SGHVS and CDR2 FQNEAQ come from the germline V gene. The CDR3 extends over 16 amino acids. The V gene end was trimmed by 4 bases and the J gene end by 1 base; junction bases not matched to a gene: 7. The CDR3 coding sequence is TGTGCCAGCAGCTCCCCAGCGGGAGTTCGCACAGATACGCAGTATTTT. Amino acids: CASSSPAGVRTDTQYF.

In this sample, this clone is medium-sized. The sample has other DNA sequences that encode this CDR3 too. V and J are TRBV5-1 and TRBJ2-2; no clear D gene. The V end lost 0 bases, the J end lost 5 bases, and 8 bases lay between the germline ends. The CDR3 extends over 14 amino acids. The germline CDR1 and CDR2 sequences are SGHRS and YFSETQ. The CDR3: CASSLDGQTGELFF. The CDR3 DNA reads as TGCGCCAGCAGCTTGGATGGGCAAACCGGGGAGCTGTTTTTT.

The V and J genes are TRBV10-1 and TRBJ2-3; 10 positions agree with TRBD2. After removal of 4 bases from V and 2 bases from J, the junction contained 3 bases not matched to a gene. The germline gives CDR1 WNHNN, CDR2 SYGVQD (reference sequence). The CDR3 sequence is 15 residues long. This chain's CDR3 is CASSVLAGDTDTQYF. The DNA for the CDR3 is TGCGCCAGCAGTGTCCTAGCGGGAGACACAGATACGCAGTATTTT.

The chain joins TRBV7-8 to TRBJ1-4; TRBD1 is a possible D gene (5 bases). Germline CDR1 reads SGHVS; CDR2 reads FQNEAQ. This CDR3 is built from 16 residues. V was shortened by 5 bases and J by 5 bases, with 18 bases between the two germline ends. CDR3 protein: CASSVRTGTANEKLFF. As DNA, the CDR3 is TGTGCCAGCAGCGTGAGAACCGGGACCGCGAATGAAAAACTGTTTTTT.

The V and J genes are TRBV7-2 and TRBJ2-7; a possible D gene is TRBD1 (6 bases). This CDR3 has 14 amino acids. Germline CDR1 reads SGHTA; CDR2 reads FQGNSA. Trimming stripped 4 bases from V and 4 bases from J, with 14 bases between. The CDR3 DNA sequence: TGTGCCAGCAGCTCCCGCTACAGGGAGTACGAGCAGTACGTC. Its translation: CASSSRYREYEQYV.

CDR3 residues: CASSEGLAEQYV. DNA for the CDR3: TGTGCCAGCAGTGAGGGGTTGGCCGAGCAGTACGTC. The V gene is TRBV11-3, the J gene TRBJ2-7; D is possibly TRBD1 or TRBD2 (5 bases each). Germline V gives CDR1 SGHNT, CDR2 YENEEA. The ends were cut back, 6 bases at V and 6 bases at J, with 12 bases in the middle. This CDR3 region has 12 residues.

CDR3 region: CASSLDRVAFF. CDR3 coding DNA: TGTGCCAGCAGCTTGGACAGGGTGGCTTTCTTT. V usage is TRBV5-6 and J usage is TRBJ1-1, with a possible D match to TRBD1 (6 bases). The V end was cut by 0 bases, the J end by 11 bases, with 8 bases between. The CDR3 extends over 11 amino acids. CDR1 and CDR2 (germline): SGHDT, YYEEEE.

The genes are TRBV15 and TRBJ2-3, with D perhaps being TRBD1 or TRBD2 (6 bases each). With 0 bases removed from V and 6 bases from J, the gap between germline ends came to 10 bases. CDR1 and CDR2 from the germline V gene are LNHNV and YYDKDF (reference sequence). This CDR3 region has 14 residues. This CDR3 reads CATSRDRGRDTQYF. CDR3 bases: TGTGCCACCAGCAGAGATCGGGGGCGGGATACGCAGTATTTT.

The chain links TRBV6-6 to TRBJ1-1; D is uncertain. The CDR3 consists of 14 residues. Germline-derived CDR1 and CDR2 are MNHNY and SVGAGI (reference sequence). V was trimmed by 2 bases and J by 1 base, leaving 8 bases between them. CDR3 nucleotide sequence: TGTGCCAGCAGTTACCGCCTGCCGAACACTGAAGCTTTCTTT. It yields the protein CASSYRLPNTEAFF.

V is TRBV5-4 and J is TRBJ1-4, with D uncertain. V dropped 2 bases and J dropped 0 bases, with 14 bases sitting between them. The CDR3 consists of 17 residues. Germline CDR1 reads SGHNT; CDR2 reads YYREEE (reference sequence). The CDR3 spells CASSFQLAVTTNEKLFF. The DNA for the CDR3 is TGTGCCAGCAGCTTCCAGTTGGCGGTAACAACTAATGAAAAACTGTTTTTT.

This chain connects TRBV11-2 to TRBJ1-2; D remains unclear. Germline CDR1 SGHAT, CDR2 FQNNGV. The V gene lost 5 bases and the J gene lost 5 bases, with 12 bases spanning the gap. The CDR3 is 13 residues long. CDR3 residues: CASSHIRRYGYTF. The CDR3 DNA sequence: TGTGCCAGCAGCCACATCCGGCGGTATGGCTACACCTTC.

The chain joins TRBV7-2 to TRBJ2-1; TRBD2 agrees at 8 bases. The trim removed 3 bases at V and 7 bases at J, leaving 11 bases unmatched. Germline lookup yields CDR1 SGHTA and CDR2 FQGNSA. CDR3 size: 16 residues. As DNA, the CDR3 is TGTGCCAGCAGCTTCCCCGCCGGGAGGGCCAGGAATGAGCAGTTCTTC. Protein sequence: CASSFPAGRARNEQFF.